These T cell receptor beta chains were read from a single sample in a study of cytomegalovirus exposure and HLA in healthy donors. The protocol was immunoSEQ multiplex PCR, while the TCRdb copy is restricted to in-frame clones and leaves out a portion. The repertoire consists of some 140,000 clones, with about 68% occurring once and the leading ten covering approximately 2.1%. The sample was PBMCs. These receptors came from a man aged 25-40 years in good health and CMV-seronegative. The CDR3 runs from the conserved cysteine through the conserved F or W. The order of the fields is V gene, J gene, D gene, CDR3 protein. D genes are given only for firm matches.

TRBV5-4	TRBJ2-5	TRBD2	CASSRTSGGDGTQYF
TRBV4-3	TRBJ1-1	.	CASSQDLGSVEAFF
TRBV19	TRBJ2-2	TRBD1	CASSGTVNTGELFF
TRBV6-5	TRBJ2-7	.	CASSFTGYEQYF
TRBV5-8	TRBJ1-1	.	CASNSPPRNTEAFF
TRBV2	TRBJ1-2	.	CASSVVWGRDGYTF
TRBV6-5	.	TRBD1	CASRPPQGAGEQYF
TRBV11-3	TRBJ1-2	.	CASSLDREGGGYTF
TRBV27	TRBJ1-5	TRBD1	CASRRQGTGPQHF
TRBV6-6	TRBJ1-5	.	CASSYSVSNQPQHF
TRBV5-1	TRBJ2-7	.	CASSSTVYTYEQYF
TRBV18	TRBJ2-3	TRBD2	CASSPTAGGPNTQYF
TRBV28	TRBJ1-1	TRBD1	CASSSGGRDTEAFF
TRBV6-5	TRBJ2-3	TRBD2	CASRHNGLAWNTQYF
TRBV28	TRBJ2-5	TRBD2	CASSLAGGQETQYF